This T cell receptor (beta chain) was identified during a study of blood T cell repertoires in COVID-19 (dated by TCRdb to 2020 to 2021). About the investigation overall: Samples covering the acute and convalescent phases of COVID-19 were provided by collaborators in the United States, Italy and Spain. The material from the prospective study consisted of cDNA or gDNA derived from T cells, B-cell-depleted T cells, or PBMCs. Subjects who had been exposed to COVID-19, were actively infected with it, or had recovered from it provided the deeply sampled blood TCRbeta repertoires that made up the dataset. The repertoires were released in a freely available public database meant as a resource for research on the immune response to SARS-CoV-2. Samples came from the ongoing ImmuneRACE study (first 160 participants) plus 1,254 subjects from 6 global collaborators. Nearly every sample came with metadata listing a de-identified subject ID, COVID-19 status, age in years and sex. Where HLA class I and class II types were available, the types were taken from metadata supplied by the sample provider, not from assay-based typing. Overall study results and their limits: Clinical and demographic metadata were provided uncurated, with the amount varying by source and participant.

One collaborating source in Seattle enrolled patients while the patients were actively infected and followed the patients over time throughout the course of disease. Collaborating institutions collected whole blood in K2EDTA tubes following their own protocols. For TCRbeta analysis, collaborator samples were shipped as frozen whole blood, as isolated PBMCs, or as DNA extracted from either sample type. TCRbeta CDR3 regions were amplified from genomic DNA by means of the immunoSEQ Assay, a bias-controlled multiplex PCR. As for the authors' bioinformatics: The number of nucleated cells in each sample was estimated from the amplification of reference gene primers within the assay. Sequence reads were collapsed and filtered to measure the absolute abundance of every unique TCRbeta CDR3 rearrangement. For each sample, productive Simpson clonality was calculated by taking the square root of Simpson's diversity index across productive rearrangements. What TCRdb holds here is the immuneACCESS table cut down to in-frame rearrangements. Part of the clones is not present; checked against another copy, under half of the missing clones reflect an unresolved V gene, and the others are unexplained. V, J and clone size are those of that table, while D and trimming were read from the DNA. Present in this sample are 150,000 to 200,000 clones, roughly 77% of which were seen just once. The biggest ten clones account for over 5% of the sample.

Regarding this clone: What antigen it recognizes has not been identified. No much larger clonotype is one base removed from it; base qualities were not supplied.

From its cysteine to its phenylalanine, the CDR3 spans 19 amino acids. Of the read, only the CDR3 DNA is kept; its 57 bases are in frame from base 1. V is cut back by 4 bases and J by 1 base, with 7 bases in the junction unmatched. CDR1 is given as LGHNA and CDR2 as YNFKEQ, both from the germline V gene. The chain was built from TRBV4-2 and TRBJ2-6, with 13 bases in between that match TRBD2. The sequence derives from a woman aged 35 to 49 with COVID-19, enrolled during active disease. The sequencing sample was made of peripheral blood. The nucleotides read TGTGCCAGCAGCCTGAGGACTAGCGGGGGAAGATCTGGGGCCAACGTCCTGACTTTC. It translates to CASSLRTSGGRSGANVLTF.